This T cell receptor beta chain was recorded in a study of blood T cell repertoires in COVID-19. The wider study: There were acute and convalescent COVID-19 samples, and they came from the United States, Italy and Spain. T cells, B-cell-depleted T cells, or PBMCs provided the cDNA or gDNA that served as material.

Original analysis: Scientists estimated how many nucleated cells there were by amplifying reference gene primers. Sequencing was performed with immunoSEQ multiplex PCR; in TCRdb, only in-frame clones are kept and a portion is missing. That table furnishes V, J and clone size, whereas the DNA furnished D and trimming. Of some 48,000 clones in the sample, 75% to 85% are singletons; the top ten hold approximately 7.7%. About this clone: Different DNA sequences within this sample yield the same CDR3.

The source material was peripheral blood. The sequence came from a human donor in a cohort sampled during active COVID-19.

The DNA of the CDR3 is TGTGCCAGCAGTCCAAACAACAGGGGCCCAGCTAACTATGGCTACACCTTC. This sequence encodes CASSPNNRGPANYGYTF. The V call is TRBV27, the J call TRBJ1-2; 7 nucleotides align to TRBD1. J was trimmed by 0 bases and V by 5 bases; bases with no gene match: 12. This CDR3 contains 17 residues. CDR1 is MNHEY, CDR2 SMNVEV, per germline (reference sequence).